This T cell receptor (beta chain) was retrieved from a study of beta chain features in type 1 diabetes. TCRB transcripts that were expressed got sequenced, as all of the isolated RNA had been reverse transcribed. Produced via immunoSEQ multiplex PCR; TCRdb's table is partial and in-frame only. Among under 20,000 clones listed, about 70% were seen once. Regarding the study as a whole: Researchers report that Type 1 diabetes patients had moderately but significantly shorter TCRB CDR3s across all four CD4+ subsets.

Concerning this clone itself: The antigen is not known.

This CDR3 comprises 13 residues. Trimming cost V 2 bases and J 5 bases, with 7 bases left between them. Per germline, CDR1 SGHTA and CDR2 FQGNSA. This TCR derives from a young man with type 1 diabetes. The V gene is TRBV7-2, the J gene TRBJ1-5, with D possibly being TRBD1 (5 bases). Sequenced material: Tregs from blood. This chain's CDR3 is CASSLTGDQPQHF. In DNA form, the CDR3 reads TGTGCCAGCAGCTTAACGGGGGATCAGCCCCAGCATTTT.